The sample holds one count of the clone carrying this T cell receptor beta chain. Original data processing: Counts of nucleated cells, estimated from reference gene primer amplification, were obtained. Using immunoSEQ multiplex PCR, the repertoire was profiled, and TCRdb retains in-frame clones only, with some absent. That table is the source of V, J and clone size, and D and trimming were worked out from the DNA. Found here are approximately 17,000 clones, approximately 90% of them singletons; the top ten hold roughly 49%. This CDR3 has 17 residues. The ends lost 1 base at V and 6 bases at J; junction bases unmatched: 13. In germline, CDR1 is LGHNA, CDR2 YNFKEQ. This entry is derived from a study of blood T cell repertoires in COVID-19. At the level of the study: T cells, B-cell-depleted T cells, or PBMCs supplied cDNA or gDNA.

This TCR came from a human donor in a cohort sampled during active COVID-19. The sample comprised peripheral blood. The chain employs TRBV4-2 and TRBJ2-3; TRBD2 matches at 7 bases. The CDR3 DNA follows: TGTGCCAGCAGCCAAGTCCCAAGCGGGACCCGGGCCGATACGCAGTATTTT. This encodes CASSQVPSGTRADTQYF.